The 9 T cell receptor beta chains listed next were all sequenced from one sample in a study of blood T cell repertoires in COVID-19 (dated by TCRdb to between 2020 and 2021). Libraries came from the immunoSEQ multiplex PCR assay. Here the immuneACCESS table is served through TCRdb, limited to in-frame sequences with V and J called. Missing clones are a known gap in these copies; in checked studies unresolved V genes cover under half, and the rest lacks a known reason. Recorded for this sample are around 200,000 clones; roughly four fifths of them occurred a single time. Under 15% of the sample comes from the top ten. Sequencing used peripheral blood. These receptors all come from a woman in her 50s with acute or convalescent COVID-19.

Only a few counts were recorded for this clone. The chain employs TRBV7-2 and TRBJ1-5, with 7 bases matching TRBD1. V was pared by 1 base and J by 6 bases, with 9 bases of the junction left unmatched. Germline CDR1 reads SGHTA; CDR2 reads FQGNSA. The CDR3 runs 16 residues. CDR3 nucleotides: TGTGCCAGCAGCTTAGAACGTAACGACAGGGCTCAGCCCCAGCATTTT. Protein: CASSLERNDRAQPQHF.

The V gene is TRBV6-6, the J gene TRBJ2-3; no reliable D call. Germline lookup yields CDR1 MNHNY and CDR2 SVGAGI (reference sequence). The V gene lost 6 bases and the J gene lost 0 bases, with 4 bases spanning the gap. This CDR3 is built from 12 residues. The CDR3 protein is CASSPSTDTQYF. CDR3 bases: TGTGCCAGCAGCCCAAGCACAGATACGCAGTATTTT.

The V and J genes are TRBV5-6 and TRBJ2-1; D gene unclear. The germline CDR1 and CDR2 sequences are SGHDT and YYEEEE. Trimming cost V 4 bases and J 4 bases, with 3 bases left between them. This CDR3 has 11 amino acids. CDR3 region: CASSVYNEQFF. CDR3 sequence (DNA): TGTGCCAGCAGCGTATACAATGAGCAGTTCTTC. The entire variable domain, with the rest obtained from reference TRBV5-6 and TRBJ2-1, is as follows: DAGVTQSPTHLIKTRGQQVTLRCSPKSGHDTVSWYQQALGQGPQFIFQYYEEEERQRGNFPDRFSGHQFPNYSSELNVNALLLGDSALYLCASSVYNEQFFGPGTRLTVL.

This sequence joins TRBV5-6 and TRBJ2-5; the D gene is possibly TRBD1 (5 bases). Looked up from germline, CDR1 is SGHDT and CDR2 is YYEEEE. This CDR3 is 16 amino acids long. V was cut by 4 bases and J by 5 bases, with 21 bases left in between. In DNA form, the CDR3 reads TGTGCCAGCAGCCTTTTCCCCACCCAGGGTTGGGAGACCCAGTACTTC. It translates to CASSLFPTQGWETQYF.

The V call is TRBV7-2, the J call TRBJ2-1, with 7 bases lining up with TRBD1. V trimming: 1 base; J trimming: 2 bases; junction bases outside the gene matches: 2. The CDR3 contains 15 residues. Looked up from germline, CDR1 is SGHTA and CDR2 is FQGNSA. The CDR3 bases are TGTGCCAGCAGCTTAGAGGGGGCCCCCTACAATGAGCAGTTCTTC. Translated, it gives CASSLEGAPYNEQFF.

This clone was observed a few times. The CDR3: CASSLAERNRGGYEQYF. CDR3 sequence (DNA): TGTGCCAGCAGCTTGGCCGAAAGGAACAGGGGAGGCTACGAGCAGTACTTC. The chain combines TRBV5-4 with TRBJ2-7, with a tentative D call TRBD1 (7 bases). The CDR3 loop spans 17 amino acids. Trimming took off 0 bases at V and 3 bases at J, with 19 bases between the two ends. Germline V CDR1 and CDR2: SGHNT, YYREEE (reference sequence).

The chain has TRBV30 and TRBJ2-6, with 11 positions matching TRBD1. With 7 bases clipped from V and 1 base from J, the junction kept 6 bases outside the gene matches. The germline V gene encodes CDR1 GTSNPN and CDR2 SVGIG (reference sequence). CDR3 length: 16 amino acids. The CDR3 loop is CASAGQGVSGANVLTF. In DNA, the CDR3 is TGTGCCTCTGCGGGACAGGGGGTATCTGGGGCCAACGTCCTGACTTTC. Drawing the rest from reference TRBV30 and TRBJ2-6, the complete variable domain is SQTIHQWPATLVQPVGSPLSLECTVEGTSNPNLYWYRQAAGRGLQLLFYSVGIGQISSEVPQNLSASRPQDRQFILSSKKLLLSDSGFYLCASAGQGVSGANVLTFGAGSRLTVL.

The rearrangement uses TRBV7-2 and TRBJ1-1; 7 bases map to TRBD1. Per germline, CDR1 SGHTA and CDR2 FQGNSA. The CDR3 covers 17 residues. V trimming: 5 bases; J trimming: 0 bases; junction bases outside the gene matches: 12. DNA of the CDR3: TGTGCCAGCAGCCAATCCGGGACAGACCTTGTGAACACTGAAGCTTTCTTT. Protein product: CASSQSGTDLVNTEAFF.

The chain employs TRBV11-2 and TRBJ2-7; 9 bases are shared with TRBD1. The germline gives CDR1 SGHAT, CDR2 FQNNGV. Trimming cost V 5 bases and J 4 bases; bases outside gene matches: 6. This CDR3 region has 14 residues. CDR3 residues: CASSRDRERYEQYF. The CDR3 region has the DNA TGTGCCAGCAGCCGGGACAGGGAGAGGTACGAGCAGTACTTC.